One and the same sample provided the 26 T cell receptor beta chains below, sequenced in a study of PD-L1 blockade in urothelial cancer. The time point was: pretreatment peripheral blood. The method was immunoSEQ multiplex PCR; TCRdb's version includes in-frame clones alone and lacks a portion of them. The sample includes 130,000 or so clones, roughly 80% of them seen just once. This specimen consisted of PBMCs, obtained around atezolizumab (anti-PD-L1) treatment. The source of these receptors is a man aged 45-65 years with urothelial cancer.

The chain joins TRBV14 to TRBJ2-3; TRBD1 aligns across 8 bases. This CDR3 has 15 residues. J gave up 0 bases and V 5 bases, and 4 bases lay outside the gene matches. Germline V gives CDR1 SGHDN, CDR2 FVKESK. The chain's CDR3 is CASSSRQGSTDTQYF. DNA of the CDR3: TGTGCCAGCAGCTCACGACAGGGGAGCACAGATACGCAGTATTTT.

This chain uses TRBV6-1 with TRBJ1-2; no firm D call. There are 15 residues in the CDR3. CDR1 is MNHNS, CDR2 SASEGT, per germline. The germline V and J ends were trimmed by 6 bases and 0 bases, with 14 bases remaining between them. The CDR3 coding sequence is TGTGCCAGCAGACGACTCTCTTCTGCTAACTATGGCTACACCTTC. It codes for CASRRLSSANYGYTF.

The rearrangement joins TRBV2 to TRBJ2-7, with a possible D match to TRBD1 (5 bases). The CDR3 is made up of 15 amino acids. Between the trimmed V and J ends, which lost 3 bases and 2 bases, there was a span of 14 bases. Germline CDR1 is SNHLY and CDR2 is FYNNEI. CDR3 sequence (DNA): TGTGCCAGCAGTGATCGTAGGTCAGGGACCTACGAGCAGTACTTC. It yields the protein CASSDRRSGTYEQYF.

The rearrangement uses TRBV5-1 and TRBJ1-4, with TRBD1 as a possible D gene (6 bases). This CDR3 is built from 15 residues. The germline V and J ends were trimmed by 4 bases and 4 bases, with 14 bases remaining between them. CDR1 is SGHRS and CDR2 is YFSETQ in the germline V gene. The CDR3 coding sequence is TGCGCCAGCAGCGCTGGACAGAACGTTAATGAAAAACTGTTTTTT. This gives the protein CASSAGQNVNEKLFF.

CDR3 in DNA: TGTGCCATCAGTGGCCCCGGAGGCTCCTACAATGAGCAGTTCTTC. It is translated as CAISGPGGSYNEQFF. The gene calls are TRBV10-3 and TRBJ2-1; a weak D match, TRBD2 (5 bases). Per the germline V gene, CDR1 is ENHRY and CDR2 is SYGVKD. This CDR3 has 15 residues. V was trimmed by 4 bases and J by 0 bases, leaving 10 bases between them.

V gene TRBV6-1 combines with J gene TRBJ2-7, with a possible D match to TRBD2 (5 bases). V gave up 5 bases and J gave up 4 bases, with 15 bases separating them. The CDR3 contains 14 residues. Per germline, CDR1 MNHNS and CDR2 SASEGT. The CDR3 DNA is TGTGCCAGCAGTCCTGGACTGGGTCCGTACGAGCAGTACTTC. Its protein is CASSPGLGPYEQYF.

V usage is TRBV27 and J usage is TRBJ1-1; possibly TRBD1 for D (5 bases). V lost 5 bases and J lost 8, with 18 bases in between. The CDR3 extends over 14 amino acids. CDR1 and CDR2 (germline): MNHEY, SMNVEV (reference sequence). This CDR3 is CASSILDGRGEAFF. The CDR3 nucleotides are TGTGCCAGCAGTATCCTAGATGGGAGGGGAGAAGCTTTCTTT.

For the CDR3, the DNA is TGCGCCAGCAGCTTGGGCGCTAGCGGTCCCTACGAGCAGTACTTC. Protein: CASSLGASGPYEQYF. V usage is TRBV5-1 and J usage is TRBJ2-7; TRBD2 aligns across 7 bases. The CDR3 spans 15 residues. Germline V gene sequence: CDR1 SGHRS, CDR2 YFSETQ. Trimming at V came to 0 bases and at J to 2 bases, leaving 5 bases not matched to a gene.

This chain joins TRBV6-4 and TRBJ2-2, with 7 bases that match TRBD2. This CDR3 contains 14 residues. The V gene's germline CDR1 is MRHNA and CDR2 SNTAGT. Trimming at V came to 2 bases and at J to 4 bases, leaving 1 base not matched to a gene. The CDR3 DNA reads as TGTGCCAGCAGTGACGGGAGGGGCACCGGGGAGCTGTTTTTT. Translating it yields CASSDGRGTGELFF.

The chain carries TRBV28 and TRBJ1-2; unclear D gene. The CDR3 consists of 15 residues. Germline CDR1 is MDHEN and CDR2 is SYDVKM. The V end lost 3 bases, the J end lost 8 bases, and 19 bases lay between the germline ends. The CDR3 region has the DNA TGTGCCAGCAGTTTTATACCGGGCCGTGGGAGAGGCTACACCTTC. Its translation: CASSFIPGRGRGYTF.

J is TRBJ2-7 and V is TRBV6-6, with D hard to call. Germline assignment: CDR1 MNHNY and CDR2 SVGAGI (reference sequence). V shed 0 bases and J shed 4 bases, with 7 bases lying between them. There are 13 residues in the CDR3. Here the CDR3 DNA reads TGTGCCAGCAGTTACTCCTATCTTTACGAGCAGTACTTC. It translates to CASSYSYLYEQYF.

The CDR3 loop reads CASSLQGGGTEAFF. The CDR3 bases are TGTGCCAGCAGCTTACAGGGGGGAGGCACTGAAGCTTTCTTT. V usage is TRBV2 and J usage is TRBJ1-1, with 8 bases that match TRBD1. With 6 bases clipped from V and 4 bases from J, the junction kept 7 bases outside the gene matches. The CDR3 contains 14 residues. Germline CDR1 and CDR2: SNHLY and FYNNEI.

The J gene is TRBJ2-6, the V gene TRBV28; the D is unclear. Per the germline V gene, CDR1 is MDHEN and CDR2 is SYDVKM. CDR3 length: 17 residues. The V and J ends lost 1 base and 1 base respectively, with 11 bases between them. The CDR3 spells CASSLLVGLSGANVLTF. As DNA, the CDR3 is TGTGCCAGCAGTTTATTGGTTGGGCTTTCTGGGGCCAACGTCCTGACTTTC.

The chain combines TRBV5-1 with TRBJ1-4; D gene ambiguous. The CDR3 totals 15 residues. The V and J ends lost 4 bases and 6 bases respectively, with 16 bases between them. Germline V gene data show CDR1 as SGHRS and CDR2 as YFSETQ. The CDR3 sequence: CASSAGGFRDEKLFF. The CDR3 coding sequence is TGCGCCAGCAGCGCAGGAGGGTTTAGAGATGAAAAACTGTTTTTT.

The V call is TRBV7-2, the J call TRBJ1-1, with 9 bases lining up with TRBD1. There are 13 residues in the CDR3. Germline CDR1 reads SGHTA; CDR2 reads FQGNSA. The V segment lost 6 bases and the J segment 3 bases; nucleotides outside the gene matches: 2. The CDR3 DNA follows: TGTGCCAGCAGTTGGACAGGGGACACTGAAGCTTTCTTT. Translation gives CASSWTGDTEAFF.

The chain couples TRBV5-6 to TRBJ2-1, with 8 bases identical to TRBD2. V was clipped by 5 bases and J by 7 bases; unmatched bases: 11. Germline V gene sequence: CDR1 SGHDT, CDR2 YYEEEE. The CDR3 spans 15 residues. DNA for the CDR3: TGTGCCAGCAGTTCCTTAGCGGGGAGTTATAATGAGCAGTTCTTC. It translates to CASSSLAGSYNEQFF. The complete variable domain, with remaining parts taken from reference TRBV5-6 and TRBJ2-1, reads DAGVTQSPTHLIKTRGQQVTLRCSPKSGHDTVSWYQQALGQGPQFIFQYYEEEERQRGNFPDRFSGHQFPNYSSELNVNALLLGDSALYLCASSSLAGSYNEQFFGPGTRLTVL.

This clone was detected only once. This rearrangement joins TRBV27 to TRBJ2-1; D may be TRBD2 (6 bases). This CDR3 has 15 amino acids. The germline gives CDR1 MNHEY, CDR2 SMNVEV (reference sequence). V lost 6 bases, J lost 4 bases, and 16 bases lay in between. CDR3 protein: CASSRTSSSYNEQFF. In DNA form, the CDR3 reads TGTGCCAGCAGCAGAACTAGCAGCAGTTACAATGAGCAGTTCTTC.

The CDR3 DNA reads as TGTGCCAGCAGTTCCCCCACGCTCTCAGGGGCCTATGGCTACACCTTC. Its translation: CASSSPTLSGAYGYTF. This sequence joins TRBV6-5 and TRBJ1-2; weak D call: TRBD1 (6 bases). Trimming shortened V by 4 bases and J by 4 bases, and 19 bases separated the two germline ends. The CDR3 runs to 16 residues. CDR1 and CDR2 (germline): MNHEY, SVGAGI.

Only one count was recorded for this clone. The chain combines TRBV19 with TRBJ2-7; the D is unclear. This CDR3 contains 13 residues. Between the trimmed V and J ends, which lost 3 bases and 0 bases, there was a span of 6 bases. The germline V gene has CDR1 LNHDA and CDR2 SQIVND (reference sequence). CDR3 residues: CASSISYSYEQYF. For the CDR3, the DNA is TGTGCCAGTAGTATTTCCTACTCCTACGAGCAGTACTTC.

This clone was observed a few times. The V and J genes are TRBV1 and TRBJ2-5; TRBD2 was called by the table and not checked on the DNA. TRBV1 is a documented pseudogene. The CDR3 runs 20 residues. The CDR3 is CTSSQVLGQRTSGIFETQYF. The CDR3 DNA sequence: TGCACCAGCAGCCAAGTCTTGGGACAGCGGACTAGCGGGATTTTCGAGACCCAGTACTTC.

The chain carries TRBV4-1 and TRBJ2-2; 10 nucleotides line up with TRBD2. After removal of 0 bases from V and 9 bases from J, the junction contained 7 bases not matched to a gene. Germline-derived CDR1 and CDR2 are MGHRA and YSYEKL. This CDR3 is 16 amino acids long. CDR3 bases: TGCGCCAGCAGCCAAGAAACTTCTAGCGGGAGTCGGGAGCTGTTTTTT. Translating gives CASSQETSSGSRELFF.

The V call is TRBV5-1, the J call TRBJ2-2; no firm D call. The CDR3 consists of 11 residues. The V gene's germline CDR1 is SGHRS and CDR2 YFSETQ. The V end was cut by 1 base, the J end by 10 bases, with 5 bases between. Here the CDR3 reads CASSLSVELFF. CDR3 nucleotide sequence: TGCGCCAGCAGCTTGAGCGTGGAGCTGTTTTTT.

This clone was recorded only once. The rearrangement uses TRBV6-5 and TRBJ2-1; D perhaps matches TRBD1 (5 bases). With 0 bases removed from V and 14 bases from J, the gap between germline ends came to 8 bases. Germline V gives CDR1 MNHEY, CDR2 SVGAGI. The CDR3 length is 11 residues. The CDR3 DNA reads TGTGCCAGCAGTTACTCGGGGCAGAAGTTCTTC. Its protein product is CASSYSGQKFF.

The rearrangement uses TRBV2 and TRBJ1-2; D gene unclear. CDR1 and CDR2 from the germline V gene are SNHLY and FYNNEI. The CDR3 consists of 13 residues. With 6 bases removed from V and 5 bases from J, the gap between germline ends came to 13 bases. The CDR3 bases are TGTGCCAGCAGCCTAAGTGAGTTATATGGCTACACCTTC. Its protein product is CASSLSELYGYTF.

The sample holds a few counts of this clone. The rearrangement uses TRBV28 and TRBJ1-2; TRBD1 matches at 7 bases. J lost 6 bases, V lost 3 bases, and 7 bases had no gene match. CDR1 is MDHEN, CDR2 SYDVKM, per germline. This CDR3 is built from 14 residues. The CDR3 region is CASSFEQGLDGYTF. Here the CDR3 DNA reads TGTGCCAGCAGTTTCGAACAGGGGCTCGATGGCTACACCTTC.

The rearrangement joins TRBV4-2 to TRBJ1-4; the match to TRBD1 covers 7 bases. The junction had 6 bases not matched to a gene; V was cut back by 6 bases and J by 8 bases. The CDR3 has 13 residues. CDR1 and CDR2 (germline): LGHNA, YNFKEQ. The CDR3 spells CASRPGGEEKLFF. DNA for the CDR3: TGTGCCAGCAGGCCAGGGGGTGAAGAAAAACTGTTTTTT.